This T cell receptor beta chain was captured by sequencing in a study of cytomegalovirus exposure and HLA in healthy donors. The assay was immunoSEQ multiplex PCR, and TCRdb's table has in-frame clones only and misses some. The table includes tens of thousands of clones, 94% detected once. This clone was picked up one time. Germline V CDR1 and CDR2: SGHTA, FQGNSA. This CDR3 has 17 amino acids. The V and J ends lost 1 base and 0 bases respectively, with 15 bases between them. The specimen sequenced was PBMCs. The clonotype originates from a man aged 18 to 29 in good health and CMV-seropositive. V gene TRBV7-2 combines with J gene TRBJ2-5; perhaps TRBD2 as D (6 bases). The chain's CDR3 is CASSLGRGGGDQETQYF. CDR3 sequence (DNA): TGTGCCAGCAGCTTAGGTCGTGGAGGCGGGGACCAAGAGACCCAGTACTTC.